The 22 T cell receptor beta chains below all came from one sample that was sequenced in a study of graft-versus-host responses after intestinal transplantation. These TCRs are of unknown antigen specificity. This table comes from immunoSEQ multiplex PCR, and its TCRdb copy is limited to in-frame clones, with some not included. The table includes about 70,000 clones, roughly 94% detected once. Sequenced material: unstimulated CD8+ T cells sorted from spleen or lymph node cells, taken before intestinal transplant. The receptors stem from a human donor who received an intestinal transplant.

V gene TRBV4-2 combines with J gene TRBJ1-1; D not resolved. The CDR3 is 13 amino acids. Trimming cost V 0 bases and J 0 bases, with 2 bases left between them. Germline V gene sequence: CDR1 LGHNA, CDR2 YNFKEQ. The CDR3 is CASSQDMNTEAFF. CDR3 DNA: TGTGCCAGCAGCCAAGATATGAACACTGAAGCTTTCTTT.

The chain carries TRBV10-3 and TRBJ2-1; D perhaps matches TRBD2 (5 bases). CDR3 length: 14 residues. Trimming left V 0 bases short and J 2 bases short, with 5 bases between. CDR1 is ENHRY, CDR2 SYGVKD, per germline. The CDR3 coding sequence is TGTGCCATCAGTGAGTCCGGGACCTACAATGAGCAGTTCTTC. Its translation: CAISESGTYNEQFF.

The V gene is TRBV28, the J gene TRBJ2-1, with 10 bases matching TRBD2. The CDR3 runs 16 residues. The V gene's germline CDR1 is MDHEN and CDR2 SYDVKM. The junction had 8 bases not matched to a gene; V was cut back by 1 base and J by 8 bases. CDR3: CASSLFSGRIGDEQFF. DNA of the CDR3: TGTGCCAGCAGTTTATTTAGCGGGAGGATTGGAGATGAGCAGTTCTTC.

The CDR3 loop reads CASRVGGGSYEQYF. Written as DNA, the CDR3 is TGTGCCAGCAGGGTTGGCGGGGGCTCCTACGAGCAGTACTTC. The gene calls are TRBV6-6 and TRBJ2-7, with TRBD2 identical over 7 bases. The V segment lost 6 bases and the J segment 0 bases; nucleotides outside the gene matches: 5. CDR3 size: 14 residues. Germline V gene data show CDR1 as MNHNY and CDR2 as SVGAGI (reference sequence).

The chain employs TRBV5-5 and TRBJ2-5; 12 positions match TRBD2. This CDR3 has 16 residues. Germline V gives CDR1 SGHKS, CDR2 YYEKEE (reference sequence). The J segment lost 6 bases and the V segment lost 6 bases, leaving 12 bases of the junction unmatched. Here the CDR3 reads CASIGLAGPKMQTQYF. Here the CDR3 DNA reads TGTGCCAGCATTGGACTAGCGGGGCCGAAGATGCAGACCCAGTACTTC.

For the CDR3, the DNA is TGTGCCAGCAGTCCACATACCGGGACTAGCGGGAGAGATGAGCAGTTCTTC. Its translation is CASSPHTGTSGRDEQFF. The V and J genes are TRBV27 and TRBJ2-1; 14 bases map to TRBD2. V was clipped by 5 bases and J by 8 bases; unmatched bases: 11. This CDR3 contains 17 residues. Germline CDR1 is MNHEY and CDR2 is SMNVEV (reference sequence).

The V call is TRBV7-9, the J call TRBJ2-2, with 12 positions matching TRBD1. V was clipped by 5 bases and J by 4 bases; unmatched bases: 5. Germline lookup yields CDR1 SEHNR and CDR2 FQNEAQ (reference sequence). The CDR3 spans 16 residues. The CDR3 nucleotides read TGTGCCAGCAGCCTGGGGGACAGGGGGCGCACCGGGGAGCTGTTTTTT. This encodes CASSLGDRGRTGELFF.

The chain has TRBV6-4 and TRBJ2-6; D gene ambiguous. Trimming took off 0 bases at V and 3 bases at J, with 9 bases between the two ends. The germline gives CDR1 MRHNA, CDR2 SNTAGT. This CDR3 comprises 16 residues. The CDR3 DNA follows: TGTGCCAGCAGTGACTCGAAGGGAAGTGGGGCCAACGTCCTGACTTTC. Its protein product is CASSDSKGSGANVLTF.

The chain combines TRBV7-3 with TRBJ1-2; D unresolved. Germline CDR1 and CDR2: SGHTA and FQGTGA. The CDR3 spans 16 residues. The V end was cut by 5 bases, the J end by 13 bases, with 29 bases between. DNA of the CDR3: TGTGCCAGCAGCCGCCCCGTCGAGGAGACATCGCTTTCTGGCACCTTC. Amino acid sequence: CASSRPVEETSLSGTF.

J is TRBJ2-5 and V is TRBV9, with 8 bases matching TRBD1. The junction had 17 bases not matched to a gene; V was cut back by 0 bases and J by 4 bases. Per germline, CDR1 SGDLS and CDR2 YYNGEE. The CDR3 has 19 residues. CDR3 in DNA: TGTGCCAGCAGCGTAGTTGTATTGGAGGTGGGCAGGGGGCGAGAGACCCAGTACTTC. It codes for CASSVVVLEVGRGRETQYF.

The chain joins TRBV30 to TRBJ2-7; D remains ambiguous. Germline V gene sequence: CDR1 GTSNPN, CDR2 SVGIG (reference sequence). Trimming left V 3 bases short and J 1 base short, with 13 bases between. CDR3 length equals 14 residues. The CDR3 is CAWSTPGWSYEQYF. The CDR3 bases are TGTGCCTGGAGCACACCAGGTTGGTCCTACGAGCAGTACTTC. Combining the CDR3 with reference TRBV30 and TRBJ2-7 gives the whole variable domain SQTIHQWPATLVQPVGSPLSLECTVEGTSNPNLYWYRQAAGRGLQLLFYSVGIGQISSEVPQNLSASRPQDRQFILSSKKLLLSDSGFYLCAWSTPGWSYEQYFGPGTRLTVT.

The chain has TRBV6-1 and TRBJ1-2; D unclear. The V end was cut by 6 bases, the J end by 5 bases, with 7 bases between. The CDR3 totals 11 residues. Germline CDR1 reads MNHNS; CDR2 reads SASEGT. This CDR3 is CASSPGYGYTF. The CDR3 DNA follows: TGTGCCAGCAGCCCAGGATATGGCTACACCTTC.

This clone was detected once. The CDR3 region has the DNA TGTGCCAGCTCACCTCCAACCAGGGAAAACACCGGGGAGCTGTTTTTT. As protein: CASSPPTRENTGELFF. The chain uses TRBV18 and TRBJ2-2; D is possibly TRBD1 (5 bases). This CDR3 has 16 amino acids. Per germline, CDR1 KGHSH and CDR2 LQKENI. Between the trimmed V and J ends, which lost 3 bases and 2 bases, there was a span of 13 bases.

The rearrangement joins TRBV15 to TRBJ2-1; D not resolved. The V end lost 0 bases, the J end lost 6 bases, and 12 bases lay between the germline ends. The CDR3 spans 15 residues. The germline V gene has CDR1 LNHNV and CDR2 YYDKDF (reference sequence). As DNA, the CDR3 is TGTGCCACCAGCAGAGATGTCCCTAGTGGCAATGAGCAGTTCTTC. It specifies CATSRDVPSGNEQFF.

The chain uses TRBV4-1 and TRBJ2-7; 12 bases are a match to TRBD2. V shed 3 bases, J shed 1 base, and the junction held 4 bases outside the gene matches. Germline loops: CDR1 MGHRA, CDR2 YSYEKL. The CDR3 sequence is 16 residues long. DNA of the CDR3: TGCGCCAGCAGCCAGGAAACTAGCGGGAGGTCCTACGAGCAGTACTTC. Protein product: CASSQETSGRSYEQYF.

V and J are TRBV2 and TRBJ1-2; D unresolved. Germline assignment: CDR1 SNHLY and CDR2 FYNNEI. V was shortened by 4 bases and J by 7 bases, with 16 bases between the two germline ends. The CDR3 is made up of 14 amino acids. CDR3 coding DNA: TGTGCCAGCAGTGCTTCTTTGAGCGGTGGTGGCTACACCTTC. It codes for CASSASLSGGGYTF.

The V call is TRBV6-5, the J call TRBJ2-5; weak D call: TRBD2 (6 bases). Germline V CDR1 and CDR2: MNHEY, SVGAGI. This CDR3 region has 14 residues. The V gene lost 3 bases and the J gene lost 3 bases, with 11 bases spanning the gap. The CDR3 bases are TGTGCCAGCAGTTATCACCAGCGGGAAGAGACCCAGTACTTC. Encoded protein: CASSYHQREETQYF.

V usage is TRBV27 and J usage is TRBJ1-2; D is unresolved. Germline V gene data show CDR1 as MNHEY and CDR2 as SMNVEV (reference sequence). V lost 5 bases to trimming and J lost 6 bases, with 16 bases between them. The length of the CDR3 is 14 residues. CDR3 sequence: CASSTSPGFDGYTF. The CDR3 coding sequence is TGTGCCAGCAGTACCTCCCCGGGGTTCGATGGCTACACCTTC.

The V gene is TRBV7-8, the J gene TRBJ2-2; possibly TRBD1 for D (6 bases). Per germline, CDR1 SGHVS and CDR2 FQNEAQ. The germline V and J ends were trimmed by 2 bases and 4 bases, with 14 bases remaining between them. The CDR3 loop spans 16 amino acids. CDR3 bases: TGTGCCAGCAGCTTAACTTCAGGGGAGCTCACCGGGGAGCTGTTTTTT. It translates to CASSLTSGELTGELFF.

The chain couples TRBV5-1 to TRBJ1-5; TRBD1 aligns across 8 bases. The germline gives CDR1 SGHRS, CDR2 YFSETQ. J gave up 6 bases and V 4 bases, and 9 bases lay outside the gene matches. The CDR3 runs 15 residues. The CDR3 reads CASSVGTGASQPQHF. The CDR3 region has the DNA TGCGCCAGCAGCGTGGGGACAGGAGCTTCTCAGCCCCAGCATTTT.

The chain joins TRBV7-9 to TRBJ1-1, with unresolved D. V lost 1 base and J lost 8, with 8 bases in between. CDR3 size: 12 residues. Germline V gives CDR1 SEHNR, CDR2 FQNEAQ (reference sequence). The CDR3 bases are TGTGCCAGCAGCTTAGGGCTTCCAGAAGCTTTCTTT. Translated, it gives CASSLGLPEAFF. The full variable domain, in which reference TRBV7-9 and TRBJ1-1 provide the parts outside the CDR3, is DTGVSQNPRHKITKRGQNVTFRCDPISEHNRLYWYRQTLGQGPEFLTYFQNEAQLEKSRLLSDRFSAERPKGSFSTLEIQRTEQGDSAMYLCASSLGLPEAFFGQGTRLTVV.

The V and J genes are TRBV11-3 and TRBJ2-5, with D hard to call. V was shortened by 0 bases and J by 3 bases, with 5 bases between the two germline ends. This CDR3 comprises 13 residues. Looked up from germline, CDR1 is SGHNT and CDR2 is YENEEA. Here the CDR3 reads CASSLDGEETQYF. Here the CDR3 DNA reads TGTGCCAGCAGCTTAGATGGAGAAGAGACCCAGTACTTC.